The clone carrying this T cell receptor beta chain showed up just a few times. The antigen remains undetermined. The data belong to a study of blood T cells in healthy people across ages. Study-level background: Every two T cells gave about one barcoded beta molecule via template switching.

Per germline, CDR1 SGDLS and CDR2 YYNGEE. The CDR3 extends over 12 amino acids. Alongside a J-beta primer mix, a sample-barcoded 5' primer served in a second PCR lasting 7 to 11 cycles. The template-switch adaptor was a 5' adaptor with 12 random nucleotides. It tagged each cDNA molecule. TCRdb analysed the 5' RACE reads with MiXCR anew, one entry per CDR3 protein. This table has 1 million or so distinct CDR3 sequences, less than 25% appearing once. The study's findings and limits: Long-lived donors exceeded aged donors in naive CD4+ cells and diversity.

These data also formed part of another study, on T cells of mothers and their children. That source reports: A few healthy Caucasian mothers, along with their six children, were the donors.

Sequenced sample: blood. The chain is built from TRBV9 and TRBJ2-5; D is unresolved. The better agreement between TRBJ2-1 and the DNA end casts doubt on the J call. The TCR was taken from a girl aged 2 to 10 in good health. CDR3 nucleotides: TGTGCCAGCAGCGAGGGCTGGAACGAGCAGTTCTTC. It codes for CASSEGWNEQFF.